This T cell receptor (beta chain) was captured in a study of blood T cell repertoires in COVID-19. Original handling: Estimation of nucleated cell counts was performed using reference gene primer amplification. Sequenced by immunoSEQ multiplex PCR; TCRdb stores in-frame clones only, minus some. The D gene and trimming were derived from the DNA, and the V and J assignments and clone size from that table. This table has around 100,000 clones, more than 75% appearing once. This clone was observed a single time. CDR1 SGHRS and CDR2 YFSETQ come from the germline V gene. CDR3 size: 15 residues. The V and J ends lost 2 bases and 4 bases, in that order; junction bases with no gene match: 7.

The TCR originated in a human donor in a cohort sampled during active COVID-19. V gene TRBV5-1 combines with J gene TRBJ2-3; 7 bases line up with TRBD1. The sequenced sample was peripheral blood. The CDR3 DNA reads as TGCGCCAGCAGCTTCCGGCAGGGGGTGGCAGATACGCAGTATTTT. It is translated as CASSFRQGVADTQYF.